Given below is one TCR beta chain in context. Repertoires were generated with immunoSEQ multiplex PCR, while TCRdb's copy carries only in-frame clones and drops some. The table records hundreds of thousands of clones, roughly 83% of them present only once. Cohorts were determined from participant-reported clinical history. This specimen comes from a study of blood T cell repertoires in COVID-19. Germline values: CDR1 MNHEY, CDR2 SVGEGT. The CDR3 is 13 amino acids. Trimming removed 3 bases from V and 6 bases from J, with 8 bases in between. The sample was PBMCs or T cells enriched from blood (not recorded which). The J gene is TRBJ1-4, the V gene TRBV6-2 or TRBV6-3, with TRBD1 as a possible D gene (6 bases). This TCR came from a woman between 50 and 59 years old who had recovered from COVID-19. The CDR3 bases are TGTGCCAGCAGTTATCGACAGGATGAAAAACTGTTTTTT. Amino acids: CASSYRQDEKLFF.